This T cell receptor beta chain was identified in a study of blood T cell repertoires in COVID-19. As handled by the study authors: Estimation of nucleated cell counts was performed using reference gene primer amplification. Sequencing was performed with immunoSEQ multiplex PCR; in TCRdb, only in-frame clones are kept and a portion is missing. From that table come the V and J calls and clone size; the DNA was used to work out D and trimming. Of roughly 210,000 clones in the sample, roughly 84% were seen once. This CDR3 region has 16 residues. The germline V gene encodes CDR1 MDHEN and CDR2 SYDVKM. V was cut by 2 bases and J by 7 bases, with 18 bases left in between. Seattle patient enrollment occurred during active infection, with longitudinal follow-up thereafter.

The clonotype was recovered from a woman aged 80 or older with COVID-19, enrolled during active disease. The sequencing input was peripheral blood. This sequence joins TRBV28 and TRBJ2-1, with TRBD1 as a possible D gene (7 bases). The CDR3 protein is CASSLISSAGQNEQFF. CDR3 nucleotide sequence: TGTGCCAGCAGTTTAATCTCCTCCGCGGGACAGAATGAGCAGTTCTTC.